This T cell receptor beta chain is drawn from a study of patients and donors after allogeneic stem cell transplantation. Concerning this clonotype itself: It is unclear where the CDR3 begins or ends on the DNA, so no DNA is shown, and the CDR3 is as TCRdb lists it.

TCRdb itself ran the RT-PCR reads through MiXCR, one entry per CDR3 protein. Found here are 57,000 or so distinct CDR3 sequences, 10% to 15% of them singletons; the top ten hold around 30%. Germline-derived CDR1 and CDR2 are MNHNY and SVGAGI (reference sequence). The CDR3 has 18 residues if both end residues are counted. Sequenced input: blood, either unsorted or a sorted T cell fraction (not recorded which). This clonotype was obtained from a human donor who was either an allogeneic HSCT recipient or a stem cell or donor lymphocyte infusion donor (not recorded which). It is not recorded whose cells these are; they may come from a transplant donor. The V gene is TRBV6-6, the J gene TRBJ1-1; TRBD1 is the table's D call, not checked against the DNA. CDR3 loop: CASSFGAGTTVMNTEAFF.